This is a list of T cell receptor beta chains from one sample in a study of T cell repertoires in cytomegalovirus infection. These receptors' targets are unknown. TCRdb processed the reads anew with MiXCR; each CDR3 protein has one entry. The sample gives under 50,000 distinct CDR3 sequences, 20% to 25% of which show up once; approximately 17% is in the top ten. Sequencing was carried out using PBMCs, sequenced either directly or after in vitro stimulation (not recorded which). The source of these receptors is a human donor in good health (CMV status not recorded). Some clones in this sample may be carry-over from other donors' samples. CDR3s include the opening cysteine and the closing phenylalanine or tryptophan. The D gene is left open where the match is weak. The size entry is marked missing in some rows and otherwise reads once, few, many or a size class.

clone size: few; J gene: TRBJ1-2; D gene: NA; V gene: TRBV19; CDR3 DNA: TGTGCCAGTAGTATAGGAGTTGGTGGCTACACCTTC; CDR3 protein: CASSIGVGGYTF
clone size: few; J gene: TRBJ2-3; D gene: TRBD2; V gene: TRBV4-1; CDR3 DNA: TGCGCCAGCAGCCAAGGACTAGCGGGAGGCACAGATACGCAGTATTTT; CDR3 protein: CASSQGLAGGTDTQYF
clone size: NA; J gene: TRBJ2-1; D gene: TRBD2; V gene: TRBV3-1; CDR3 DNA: TGTGCCAGCAGCCAAGACGTTTCTAGCGGGGTTGGGGAGCAGTTCTTC; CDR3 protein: CASSQDVSSGVGEQFF
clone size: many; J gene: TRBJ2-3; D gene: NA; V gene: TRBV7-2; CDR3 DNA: TGTGCCAGCAGCTTAAGGGGGTTAGATACGCAGTATTTT; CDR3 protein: CASSLRGLDTQYF
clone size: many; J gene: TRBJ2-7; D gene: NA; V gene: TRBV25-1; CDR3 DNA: TGTGCCAGCAGTGAATCTCAGGGGGGCCTCTACGAGCAGTACTTC; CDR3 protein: CASSESQGGLYEQYF
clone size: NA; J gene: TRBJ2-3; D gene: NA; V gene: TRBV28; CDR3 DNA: TGTGCCAGCAGGCGGGACGGCCCCACAGATACGCAGTATTTT; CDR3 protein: CASRRDGPTDTQYF
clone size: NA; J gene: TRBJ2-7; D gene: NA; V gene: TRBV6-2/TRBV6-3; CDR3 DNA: TGTGCCAGCAGTCGATTAGACGAGCAGTACTTC; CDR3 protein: CASSRLDEQYF
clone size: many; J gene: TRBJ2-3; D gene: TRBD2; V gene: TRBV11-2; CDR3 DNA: TGTGCCAGCAGCTCATCAACTAGCGATGGGGATACGCAGTATTTT; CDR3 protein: CASSSSTSDGDTQYF
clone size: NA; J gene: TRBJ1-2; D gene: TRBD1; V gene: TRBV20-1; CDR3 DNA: TGCAGTGCTAGAGGAGGGGGCGACTATGGCTACACCTTC; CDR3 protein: CSARGGGDYGYTF
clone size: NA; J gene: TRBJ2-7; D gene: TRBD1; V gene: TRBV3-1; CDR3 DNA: TGTGCCAGCAGCCCCGGGACAGGCTCCTACGAGCAGTACTTC; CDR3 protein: CASSPGTGSYEQYF
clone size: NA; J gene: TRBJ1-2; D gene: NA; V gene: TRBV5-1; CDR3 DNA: TGCGCCAGCAGCATGGCCGGGACTTTTATGGGCTACACCTTC; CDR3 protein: CASSMAGTFMGYTF
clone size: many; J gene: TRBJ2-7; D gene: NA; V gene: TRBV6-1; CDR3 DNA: TGTGCCAGCGCCCGGGGCGAGCAGTACTTC; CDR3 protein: CASARGEQYF
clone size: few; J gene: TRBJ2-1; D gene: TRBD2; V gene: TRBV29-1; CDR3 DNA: TGCAGCGTTAGGAAGCGGGAGGGCCCAGGAAATGAGCAGTTCTTC; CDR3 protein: CSVRKREGPGNEQFF